This TCR beta chain appears in the sequencing data of a study of blood T cell repertoires in COVID-19. Study background: Whether acute or convalescent, the COVID-19 samples came from the United States, Italy and Spain.

Methods used by the authors: Estimation of nucleated cell counts relied on the amplification of reference gene primers. Clones were sequenced by immunoSEQ multiplex PCR, and TCRdb holds only the in-frame ones, with some missing. V, J and clone size reflect that table, while D and trimming were determined from the DNA. The sample includes around 140,000 clones, around 83% of them seen just once. The CDR3 is made up of 13 amino acids. CDR1 and CDR2 (germline): KGHSH, LQKENI. The V end lost 5 bases, the J end lost 7 bases, and 14 bases lay between the germline ends. Sequenced: peripheral blood. The V and J genes are TRBV18 and TRBJ1-2, with D tentatively TRBD1 (6 bases). The TCR sequence derives from a man between 60 and 75 years old with active or convalescent COVID-19. CDR3 in DNA: TGTGCCAGCTCAGGCGGGGGCGTGCGTGGCTACACCTTC. This translates into CASSGGGVRGYTF.